The T cell receptor beta chain under discussion was sequenced for a study of T-cell memory formation after mild COVID-19. Study details: The study found TCR clusters largely donor specific.

TCRdb reanalysed the 5' RACE reads using MiXCR and keeps one entry per CDR3 protein. The table has 200,000 to 300,000 distinct CDR3 sequences, 16% seen once; the top ten hold 20% to 25%. Points from the study as a whole: A balance of CD4 and CD8 characterized clones contracting day 15 to 85, whereas later expanders leaned CD4+. Shrinking CD4+ clones resided mostly in CM and EM, and CD8+ ones in EMRA. Pre-infection memory carried some responding clones, suggesting that cross-reactive memory joined.

The V gene's germline CDR1 is SGHTA and CDR2 FQGNSA. The V end lost 2 bases, the J end lost 3 bases, and 18 bases lay between the germline ends. This CDR3 comprises 17 residues. This clonotype was counted a few times. Its antigen is not identified. Sequencing was performed on PBMCs or a T cell subset sorted from them (not recorded which). The chain joins TRBV7-2 to TRBJ2-3; D ambiguous. The source is a young man who had mild COVID-19 (a few samples of this study predate the infection). Cell type and time point are not known. The CDR3 loop reads CASSLSNPRVTTDTQYF. As DNA, the CDR3 is TGTGCCAGCAGCTTATCAAACCCCCGGGTAACAACAGATACGCAGTATTTT. The variable domain in full, with the rest retrieved from reference TRBV7-2 and TRBJ2-3, is GAGVSQSPSNKVTEKGKDVELRCDPISGHTALYWYRQSLGQGLEFLIYFQGNSAPDKSGLPSDRFSAERTGGSVSTLTIQRTQQEDSAVYLCASSLSNPRVTTDTQYFGPGTRLTVL.